Reported below is one TCR beta chain. Its antigen is undetermined. The data stem from a study of T cell responses to AZD1222 COVID-19 vaccine. Study-level findings and limits: Mapped onto spike, vaccine-associated CD4 TCRs spanned it and were dominant at 160-218 and 743-854.

Germline V gives CDR1 SGHAT, CDR2 FQNNGV. The V segment lost 5 bases and the J segment 5 bases; nucleotides outside the gene matches: 6. The CDR3 spans 15 residues. Only in-frame clones appear in the TCRdb table, and some are missing; sequencing was by immunoSEQ multiplex PCR. The table lists approximately 150,000 clones, about 90% of them singletons, with 5% in the top ten. The source was peripheral blood, collected on day 0 of AZD1222 vaccination. The clonotype comes from an adult in good health. The rearrangement links TRBV11-2 to TRBJ1-4; TRBD1 agrees at 9 bases. The CDR3 coding sequence is TGTGCCAGCAGCCGAGGACAGGGGAGGAATGAAAAACTGTTTTTT. Translating it yields CASSRGQGRNEKLFF.